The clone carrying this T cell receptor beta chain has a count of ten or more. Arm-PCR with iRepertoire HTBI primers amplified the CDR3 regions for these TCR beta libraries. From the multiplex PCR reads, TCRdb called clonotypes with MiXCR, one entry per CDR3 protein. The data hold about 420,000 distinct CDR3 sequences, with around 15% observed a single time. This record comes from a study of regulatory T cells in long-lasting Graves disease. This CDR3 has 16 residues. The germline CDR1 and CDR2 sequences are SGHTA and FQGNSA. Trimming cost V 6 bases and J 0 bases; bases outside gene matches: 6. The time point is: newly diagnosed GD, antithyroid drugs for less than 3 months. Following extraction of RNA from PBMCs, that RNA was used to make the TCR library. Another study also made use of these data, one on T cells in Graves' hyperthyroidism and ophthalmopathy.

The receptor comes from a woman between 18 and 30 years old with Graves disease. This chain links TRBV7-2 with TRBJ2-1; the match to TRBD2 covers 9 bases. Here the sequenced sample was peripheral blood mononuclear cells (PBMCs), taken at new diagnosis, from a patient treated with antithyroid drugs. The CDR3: CASRSGLAFSYNEQFF. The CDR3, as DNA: TGTGCCAGCAGATCCGGACTAGCGTTCTCCTACAATGAGCAGTTCTTC.